The present T cell receptor beta chain was sequenced within a study of blood T cell repertoires in COVID-19. Turning to the study itself: Whether acute or convalescent, the COVID-19 samples came from the United States, Italy and Spain.

This clone was seen a single time. Patients at the Seattle site were enrolled during active infection and followed longitudinally. Authors' data handling: Estimation of nucleated cell counts was performed using reference gene primer amplification. Sequenced by immunoSEQ multiplex PCR; TCRdb stores in-frame clones only, minus some. That table furnishes V, J and clone size, whereas the DNA furnished D and trimming. The sample carries hundreds of thousands of clones, roughly 86% recorded once. Germline assignment: CDR1 LNHDA and CDR2 SQIVND (reference sequence). The V and J ends lost 1 base and 2 bases, in that order; junction bases with no gene match: 7. The CDR3 has 16 residues.

Sequencing input: peripheral blood. The V call is TRBV19, the J call TRBJ2-7; 8 nucleotides align to TRBD1. The TCR was taken from a woman between 70 and 85 years old with COVID-19, enrolled during active disease. The DNA for the CDR3 is TGTGCCAGTAGTATAGCCCTGGGACAGGCTCCCTACGAGCAGTACTTC. Translation: CASSIALGQAPYEQYF.